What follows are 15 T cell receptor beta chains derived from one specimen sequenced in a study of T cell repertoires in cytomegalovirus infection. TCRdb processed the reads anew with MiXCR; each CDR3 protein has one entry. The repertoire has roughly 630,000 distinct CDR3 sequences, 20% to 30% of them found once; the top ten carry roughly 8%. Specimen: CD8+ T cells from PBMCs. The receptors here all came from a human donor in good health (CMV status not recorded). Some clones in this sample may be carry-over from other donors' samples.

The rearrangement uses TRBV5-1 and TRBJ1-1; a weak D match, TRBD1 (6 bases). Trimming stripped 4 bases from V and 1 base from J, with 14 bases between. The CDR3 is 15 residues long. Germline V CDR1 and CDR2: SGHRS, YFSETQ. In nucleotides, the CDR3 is TGCGCCAGCAGCACCTACAGGGAGGCGAACACTGAAGCTTTCTTT. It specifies CASSTYREANTEAFF.

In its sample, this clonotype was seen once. The CDR3: CASSLTSGESGEQYF. The CDR3 DNA is TGTGCCAGCAGCTTAACTAGCGGGGAATCGGGGGAGCAGTACTTC. This chain joins TRBV7-6 and TRBJ2-7; 10 bases fit TRBD2. The V gene's germline CDR1 is SGHVS and CDR2 FNYEAQ. The CDR3 loop spans 15 amino acids. V gave up 2 bases and J gave up 7 bases; unmatched junction bases: 8.

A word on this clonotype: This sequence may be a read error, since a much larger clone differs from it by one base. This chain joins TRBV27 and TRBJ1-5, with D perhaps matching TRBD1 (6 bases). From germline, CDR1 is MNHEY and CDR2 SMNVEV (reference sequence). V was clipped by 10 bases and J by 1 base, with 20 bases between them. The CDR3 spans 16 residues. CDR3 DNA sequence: TGTGCCAACAGGCGATGGGGGACAACCAGCAATCAGCCCCAGCATTTT. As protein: CANRRWGTTSNQPQHF.

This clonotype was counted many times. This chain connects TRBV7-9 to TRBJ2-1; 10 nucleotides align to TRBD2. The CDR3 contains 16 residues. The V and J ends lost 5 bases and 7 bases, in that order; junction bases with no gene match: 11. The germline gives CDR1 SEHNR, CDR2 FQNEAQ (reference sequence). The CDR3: CASSQPLAGARNEQFF. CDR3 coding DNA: TGTGCCAGCAGCCAACCTCTAGCGGGGGCACGGAATGAGCAGTTCTTC. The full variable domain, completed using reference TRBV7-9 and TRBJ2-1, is DTGVSQNPRHKITKRGQNVTFRCDPISEHNRLYWYRQTLGQGPEFLTYFQNEAQLEKSRLLSDRFSAERPKGSFSTLEIQRTEQGDSAMYLCASSQPLAGARNEQFFGPGTRLTVL.

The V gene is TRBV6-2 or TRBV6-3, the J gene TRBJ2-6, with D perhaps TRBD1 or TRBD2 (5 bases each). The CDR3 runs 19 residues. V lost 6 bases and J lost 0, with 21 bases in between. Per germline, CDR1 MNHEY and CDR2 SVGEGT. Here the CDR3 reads CASSEEGPGGTSGANVLTF. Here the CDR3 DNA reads TGTGCCAGCAGCGAAGAGGGGCCCGGTGGGACCTCTGGGGCCAACGTCCTGACTTTC.

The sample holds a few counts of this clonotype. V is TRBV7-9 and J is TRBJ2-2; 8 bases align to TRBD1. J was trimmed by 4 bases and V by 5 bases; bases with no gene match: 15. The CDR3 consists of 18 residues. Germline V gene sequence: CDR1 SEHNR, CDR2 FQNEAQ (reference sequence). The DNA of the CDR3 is TGTGCCAGCAGCGGCCCCCTAACGAGACAGGGGACCACCGGGGAGCTGTTTTTT. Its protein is CASSGPLTRQGTTGELFF.

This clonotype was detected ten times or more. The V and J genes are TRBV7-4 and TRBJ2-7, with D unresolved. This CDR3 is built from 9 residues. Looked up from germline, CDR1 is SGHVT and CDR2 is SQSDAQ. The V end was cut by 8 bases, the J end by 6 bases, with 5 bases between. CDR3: CASQGEQYV. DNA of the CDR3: TGTGCCAGCCAAGGCGAGCAGTACGTC.

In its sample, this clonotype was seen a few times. The CDR3 sequence: CASSRGQREEQYF. DNA for the CDR3: TGTGCCAGCAGCCGGGGACAGCGGGAGGAGCAGTACTTC. The chain carries TRBV7-9 and TRBJ2-7, with D tentatively TRBD2 (8 bases). This CDR3 region has 13 residues. V lost 5 bases, J lost 7 bases, and 15 bases lay in between. Germline CDR1 is SEHNR and CDR2 is FQNEAQ (reference sequence).

This CDR3 is CSAPDRTSGNTIYF. The CDR3 bases are TGCAGTGCTCCCGACAGAACCTCTGGAAACACCATATATTTT. The chain uses TRBV20-1 and TRBJ1-3, with D possibly matching TRBD1 (5 bases). Trimming pared 5 bases from V and 0 bases from J, leaving 11 bases between. This CDR3 is 14 amino acids long. CDR1 and CDR2 from the germline V gene are DFQATT and SNEGSKA (reference sequence).

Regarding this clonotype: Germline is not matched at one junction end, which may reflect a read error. CDR3: CAGSQAPTSGGADTQYF. The DNA for the CDR3 is TGCGCCGGCAGCCAAGCCCCTACTAGCGGGGGGGCGGATACGCAGTATTTT. The chain combines TRBV4-3 with TRBJ2-3, with 13 bases that match TRBD2. The CDR3 runs 17 residues. Germline CDR1 LGHNA, CDR2 YSLEER.

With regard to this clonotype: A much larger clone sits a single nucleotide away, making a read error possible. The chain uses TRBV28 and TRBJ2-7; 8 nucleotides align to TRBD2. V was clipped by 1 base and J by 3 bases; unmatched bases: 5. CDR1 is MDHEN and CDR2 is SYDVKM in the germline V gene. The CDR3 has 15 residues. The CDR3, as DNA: TGTGCCAGCAGTTTATCACCACGGGGGGGCTACGAGCAGTACTTC. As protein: CASSLSPRGGYEQYF.

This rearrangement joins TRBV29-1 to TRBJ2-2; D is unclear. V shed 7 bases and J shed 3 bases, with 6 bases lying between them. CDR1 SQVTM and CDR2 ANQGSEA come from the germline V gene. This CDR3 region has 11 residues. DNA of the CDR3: TGCAGCGCCCAGGACACCGGGGAGCTGTTTTTT. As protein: CSAQDTGELFF.

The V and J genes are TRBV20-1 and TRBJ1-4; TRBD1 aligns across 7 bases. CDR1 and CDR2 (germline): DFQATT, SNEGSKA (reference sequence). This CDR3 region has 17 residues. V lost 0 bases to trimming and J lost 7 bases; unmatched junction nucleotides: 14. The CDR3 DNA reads TGCAGTGCTAGAGATTTTTGGGACGGGACAGATTCTGAAAAACTGTTTTTT. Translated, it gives CSARDFWDGTDSEKLFF.

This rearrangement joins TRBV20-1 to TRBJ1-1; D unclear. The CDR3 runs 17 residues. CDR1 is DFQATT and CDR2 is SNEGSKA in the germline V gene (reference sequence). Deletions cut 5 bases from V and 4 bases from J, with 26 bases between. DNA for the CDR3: TGCAGTGCTCAATCTTACTCCCCTTACAGATTTGTCACTGAAGCTTTCTTT. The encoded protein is CSAQSYSPYRFVTEAFF.

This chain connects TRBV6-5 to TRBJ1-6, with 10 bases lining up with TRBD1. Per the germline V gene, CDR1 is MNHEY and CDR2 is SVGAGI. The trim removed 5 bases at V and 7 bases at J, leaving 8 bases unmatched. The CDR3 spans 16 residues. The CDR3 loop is CASSPLPGQGNSPLHF. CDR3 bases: TGTGCCAGCAGTCCCTTACCGGGACAGGGGAATTCACCCCTCCACTTT.